Following are 31 T cell receptor beta chains from one sample sequenced in a study of CD8 T cells in ankylosing spondylitis. MiXCR was run by TCRdb on the 5' RACE reads, yielding one entry per CDR3 protein. Of 150,000 to 200,000 distinct CDR3 sequences in the sample, roughly 13% are singletons; the top ten hold 11%. Sample: blood, either unsorted or a sorted T cell fraction (not recorded which). These receptors came from a female donor with ankylosing spondylitis or in good health (not recorded which).

The chain couples TRBV24-1 to TRBJ2-3; 10 nucleotides align to TRBD2. CDR1 KGHDR and CDR2 SFDVKD come from the germline V gene. J was trimmed by 5 bases and V by 5 bases; bases with no gene match: 15. CDR3 length equals 18 residues. The CDR3 DNA follows: TGTGCCACCAGTGCGGTAGCGGGAGGCCCCGAAGTCGGAGATACGCAGTATTTT. This sequence encodes CATSAVAGGPEVGDTQYF.

This clonotype has more than one count but fewer than ten. V and J are TRBV18 and TRBJ2-5; no clear D gene. The germline V gene encodes CDR1 KGHSH and CDR2 LQKENI. This CDR3 comprises 11 residues. Deletions cut 1 base from V and 6 bases from J, with 3 bases between. The CDR3 sequence: CASSPQKTQYF. The CDR3 DNA sequence: TGTGCCAGCTCACCACAGAAGACCCAGTACTTC.

The chain combines TRBV24-1 with TRBJ2-2; D possibly uses TRBD1 or TRBD2 (5 bases each). The V end was cut by 6 bases, the J end by 2 bases, with 15 bases between. CDR3 size: 16 residues. From germline, CDR1 is KGHDR and CDR2 SFDVKD. For the CDR3, the DNA is TGTGCCACCAGTCGAGGGACCTCCGGCAACACCGGGGAGCTGTTTTTT. Protein product: CATSRGTSGNTGELFF.

The chain couples TRBV19 to TRBJ2-4, with D tentatively TRBD2 (6 bases). The CDR3 runs to 15 residues. Trimming cost V 5 bases and J 2 bases, with 13 bases left between them. CDR1 is LNHDA and CDR2 is SQIVND in the germline V gene (reference sequence). CDR3 DNA: TGTGCCAGTAGTTTGTGGGAGGATTCCAAAAACATTCAGTACTTC. Translating it yields CASSLWEDSKNIQYF. Full variable domain (remainder filled in from reference TRBV19 and TRBJ2-4): DGGITQSPKYLFRKEGQNVTLSCEQNLNHDAMYWYRQDPGQGLRLIYYSQIVNDFQKGDIAEGYSVSREKKESFPLTVTSAQKNPTAFYLCASSLWEDSKNIQYFGAGTRLSVL.

This clonotype has ten or more counts. This chain uses TRBV12-3 or TRBV12-4 with TRBJ2-2; D is possibly TRBD1 (7 bases). Deletions cut 4 bases from V and 7 bases from J, with 13 bases between. The CDR3 loop spans 14 amino acids. The CDR3 spells CASSWAGGIGELFF. The CDR3 DNA sequence: TGTGCCAGCAGTTGGGCAGGGGGGATCGGGGAGCTGTTTTTT.

This clonotype occurred a few times. The chain employs TRBV15 and TRBJ2-5, with 11 positions matching TRBD1. Germline trimming cut 3 bases from V and 5 bases from J; bases unmatched to any gene: 5. Germline CDR1 reads LNHNV; CDR2 reads YYDKDF (reference sequence). The CDR3 spans 15 residues. In DNA form, the CDR3 reads TGTGCCACCAGCAGGGACAGGGGGCGCAGGGAGACCCAGTACTTC. Its translation is CATSRDRGRRETQYF.

A remark on this clonotype: A single base separates this from a much larger clone, so it may be a read error. The chain carries TRBV7-2 and TRBJ2-3; tentatively, D is TRBD2 (6 bases). The V and J ends lost 6 bases and 4 bases respectively, with 17 bases between them. Germline-derived CDR1 and CDR2 are SGHTA and FQGNSA. The CDR3 contains 15 residues. The CDR3 sequence: CASSSRGLPPDTQYF. Here the CDR3 DNA reads TGTGCCAGCAGTTCTCGGGGACTTCCCCCAGATACGCAGTATTTT.

This clonotype was found many times. The chain employs TRBV12-3 or TRBV12-4 and TRBJ1-1; D is unresolved. V lost 1 base and J 4 bases, leaving 7 bases between the germline ends. The CDR3 runs 13 residues. CDR3 nucleotides: TGTGCCAGCAGTTTAGGCTTGGGCACTGAAGCTTTCTTT. Its protein is CASSLGLGTEAFF.

For this clonotype: This could be a read error, since a much larger clone is one nucleotide away. Here the CDR3 reads CASSLGAVIYGYTF. For the CDR3, the DNA is TGCGCCAGCAGCTTGGGGGCAGTGATCTATGGCTACACCTTC. The rearrangement joins TRBV5-1 to TRBJ1-2; no clear D. Germline V gene data show CDR1 as SGHRS and CDR2 as YFSETQ. The CDR3 contains 14 residues. The V end was cut by 0 bases, the J end by 4 bases, with 10 bases between.

V usage is TRBV5-4 and J usage is TRBJ2-7, with a tentative D call TRBD2 (5 bases). Looked up from germline, CDR1 is SGHNT and CDR2 is YYREEE (reference sequence). Trimming pared 5 bases from V and 7 bases from J, leaving 22 bases between. This CDR3 comprises 15 residues. The CDR3 region is CASRHGGLEDREQYF. For the CDR3, the DNA is TGTGCCAGCAGACACGGAGGACTTGAGGACCGGGAGCAGTACTTC.

In its sample, this clonotype was seen many times. The chain links TRBV6-2 or TRBV6-3 to TRBJ1-2, with D unclear. Germline CDR1 and CDR2: MNHEY and SVGEGT. V was trimmed by 0 bases and J by 2 bases, leaving 7 bases between them. CDR3 size: 14 residues. In DNA form, the CDR3 reads TGTGCCAGCAGTTACTCTGGCAGCAACTATGGCTACACCTTC. This encodes CASSYSGSNYGYTF.

This clonotype was observed a handful of times. The V and J genes are TRBV6-5 and TRBJ2-3; the match to TRBD1 covers 7 bases. This CDR3 comprises 16 residues. CDR1 is MNHEY, CDR2 SVGAGI, per germline. Trimming at V came to 2 bases and at J to 1 base, leaving 6 bases not matched to a gene. DNA for the CDR3: TGTGCCAGCAGTTACAGGCCTCAGGGGGGCACAGATACGCAGTATTTT. It is translated as CASSYRPQGGTDTQYF.

The table lists this clonotype with a few counts. This rearrangement joins TRBV20-1 to TRBJ2-1, with 10 bases matching TRBD2. The CDR3 loop spans 15 amino acids. The ends lost 2 bases at V and 9 bases at J; junction bases unmatched: 10. Germline values: CDR1 DFQATT, CDR2 SNEGSKA (reference sequence). The CDR3 nucleotides are TGCAGTGCTAGAAGTACCGGGACTAGCGTTATTGAGCAGTTCTTC. Residues: CSARSTGTSVIEQFF.

This clonotype was seen ten or more times. The chain carries TRBV5-1 and TRBJ1-1; D is possibly TRBD1 (6 bases). This CDR3 is 14 amino acids long. With 4 bases removed from V and 5 bases from J, the gap between germline ends came to 15 bases. Germline V gene sequence: CDR1 SGHRS, CDR2 YFSETQ. The CDR3 protein is CASSREGGTTEAFF. CDR3 sequence (DNA): TGCGCCAGCAGCCGAGAGGGGGGGACTACTGAAGCTTTCTTT.

This clonotype was counted at least ten times. The chain recombines TRBV6-1 with TRBJ1-5, with D perhaps TRBD1 (5 bases). The CDR3 runs 12 residues. Trimming stripped 2 bases from V and 15 bases from J, with 14 bases between. CDR1 is MNHNS, CDR2 SASEGT, per germline. CDR3 amino acids: CASSETSRGLHF. The CDR3 DNA is TGTGCCAGCAGTGAAACATCCCGGGGGTTGCATTTT.

The gene calls are TRBV5-1 and TRBJ2-2; D gene ambiguous. There are 13 residues in the CDR3. CDR1 is SGHRS, CDR2 YFSETQ, per germline. V was trimmed by 4 bases and J by 5 bases, leaving 9 bases between them. The CDR3 DNA reads as TGCGCCAGCAGCGATCTGCGGACCGGGGAGCTGTTTTTT. It encodes CASSDLRTGELFF.

At least ten counts were recorded for this clonotype. The rearrangement links TRBV5-1 to TRBJ2-1; 7 nucleotides align to TRBD2. The germline gives CDR1 SGHRS, CDR2 YFSETQ. With V trimmed by 4 bases and J by 5 bases, 6 bases remained unmatched. CDR3 size: 14 residues. Written as DNA, the CDR3 is TGCGCCAGCAGCACGGGACTACAAAACAATGAGCAGTTCTTC. Amino acid sequence: CASSTGLQNNEQFF.

This clonotype was found a few times. This rearrangement joins TRBV27 to TRBJ2-7; 11 bases are shared with TRBD2. Per germline, CDR1 MNHEY and CDR2 SMNVEV (reference sequence). V dropped 1 base and J dropped 2; count of bases not matched to a gene: 1. The CDR3 has 15 residues. This CDR3 reads CASSLLAGGPYEQYF. The DNA of the CDR3 is TGTGCCAGCAGTTTATTAGCGGGAGGGCCCTACGAGCAGTACTTC.

The gene calls are TRBV20-1 and TRBJ2-7; 8 bases align to TRBD1. V dropped 6 bases and J dropped 3; count of bases not matched to a gene: 10. In germline, CDR1 is DFQATT, CDR2 SNEGSKA (reference sequence). CDR3 length equals 14 residues. CDR3 coding DNA: TGCAGTGCCAATTCCGGGACAGGCGGCTACGAGCAGTACTTC. It translates to CSANSGTGGYEQYF.

This clonotype appeared a few times. This chain uses TRBV7-8 with TRBJ2-5, with TRBD2 matching over 8 bases. Germline V gives CDR1 SGHVS, CDR2 FQNEAQ. The CDR3 loop spans 16 amino acids. V lost 2 bases, J lost 7 bases, and 12 bases stayed unmatched. In DNA form, the CDR3 reads TGTGCCAGCAGCTTATTCTCTCCGGGACTAGACGGGACCCAGTACTTC. Translation gives CASSLFSPGLDGTQYF.

At least ten counts were recorded for this clonotype. The V call is TRBV3-1, the J call TRBJ1-3, with D perhaps matching TRBD1 (5 bases). The CDR3 totals 16 residues. In germline, CDR1 is LGHDT, CDR2 YNNKEL (reference sequence). Trimming took off 1 base at V and 1 base at J, with 11 bases between the two ends. CDR3 nucleotide sequence: TGTGCCAGCAGCCAAGCCTTGGGGACTTCTGGAAACACCATATATTTT. Translating it yields CASSQALGTSGNTIYF.

This chain joins TRBV6-1 and TRBJ2-2, with D uncertain. The CDR3 sequence is 13 residues long. In germline, CDR1 is MNHNS, CDR2 SASEGT. V gave up 7 bases and J gave up 0 bases, with 6 bases separating them. The CDR3 sequence is CASKGSNTGELFF. The CDR3 region has the DNA TGTGCCAGCAAAGGGTCGAACACCGGGGAGCTGTTTTTT.

Note on this clonotype: A much larger clonotype is one base distant, so this may be a read error. This chain joins TRBV3-1 and TRBJ2-3; 8 positions agree with TRBD2. Germline V gene lookup returns CDR1 LGHDT and CDR2 YNNKEL (reference sequence). After removal of 8 bases from V and 4 bases from J, the junction contained 14 bases not matched to a gene. CDR3 length: 16 residues. The CDR3 is CASGSPETSESDTQYF. In DNA, the CDR3 is TGTGCCAGCGGCTCGCCCGAGACTAGCGAATCAGATACGCAGTATTTT.

The J gene is TRBJ1-5, the V gene TRBV7-3; TRBD1 agrees at 8 bases. The CDR3 runs 15 residues. With V trimmed by 3 bases and J by 7 bases, 8 bases remained unmatched. CDR1 SGHTA and CDR2 FQGTGA come from the germline V gene. The CDR3: CASSFPTGVIQPQHF. In DNA form, the CDR3 reads TGTGCCAGCAGCTTCCCGACAGGGGTTATACAGCCCCAGCATTTT.

There are many counts of this clonotype. V usage is TRBV12-3 or TRBV12-4 and J usage is TRBJ2-2; 7 bases map to TRBD2. The CDR3 totals 14 residues. V was pared by 6 bases and J by 0 bases, with 1 base of the junction left unmatched. CDR3 DNA sequence: TGTGCCAGCAGGCTAGCGGCGAACACCGGGGAGCTGTTTTTT. Protein: CASRLAANTGELFF.

This clonotype was counted between two and nine times. The chain is built from TRBV4-2 and TRBJ2-2; 11 bases match TRBD1. CDR1 is LGHNA and CDR2 is YNFKEQ in the germline V gene. This CDR3 has 13 amino acids. The J segment lost 6 bases and the V segment lost 8 bases, leaving 2 bases of the junction unmatched. The CDR3 protein is CASGTGGAGELFF. The DNA for the CDR3 is TGTGCCAGCGGGACAGGGGGGGCCGGGGAGCTGTTTTTT.

A note on this clonotype: This may be a read error: a much more frequent sequence differs by one nucleotide. The chain has TRBV6-4 and TRBJ1-5, with 10 bases lining up with TRBD1. Germline loops: CDR1 MRHNA, CDR2 SNTAGT. The CDR3 totals 16 residues. As DNA, the CDR3 is TGTGCCAACAGTCCCGGGACAGGGGATGGCAATCAGCCCCAGCATTTT. It codes for CANSPGTGDGNQPQHF.

This clonotype has only a few counts. This sequence joins TRBV2 and TRBJ2-7; D is possibly TRBD2 (5 bases). V was shortened by 6 bases and J by 1 base, with 16 bases between the two germline ends. Germline CDR1 reads SNHLY; CDR2 reads FYNNEI. This CDR3 contains 15 residues. The chain's CDR3 is CASRPYFGKSYEQYF. CDR3 nucleotides: TGTGCCAGCAGGCCTTATTTCGGGAAGTCCTACGAGCAGTACTTC. Full variable domain (remainder filled in from reference TRBV2 and TRBJ2-7): EPEVTQTPSHQVTQMGQEVILRCVPISNHLYFYWYRQILGQKVEFLVSFYNNEISEKSEIFDDQFSVERPDGSNFTLKIRSTKLEDSAMYFCASRPYFGKSYEQYFGPGTRLTVT.

This clonotype was detected many times. The chain combines TRBV5-5 with TRBJ2-2; D is possibly TRBD1 (5 bases). The CDR3 consists of 15 residues. Trimming left V 6 bases short and J 6 bases short, with 18 bases between. CDR1 is SGHKS, CDR2 YYEKEE, per germline (reference sequence). In DNA, the CDR3 is TGTGCCAGCACAAGCATAACAGGCCCCCCCGGGGAGCTGTTTTTT. Its translation: CASTSITGPPGELFF.

This clonotype has only a few counts. This chain uses TRBV10-3 with TRBJ2-2; D not resolved. V dropped 0 bases and J dropped 3 bases, with 5 bases sitting between them. Looked up from germline, CDR1 is ENHRY and CDR2 is SYGVKD. The CDR3 consists of 14 residues. CDR3 nucleotides: TGTGCCATCAGTGAGTCCCGAGACACCGGGGAGCTGTTTTTT. It specifies CAISESRDTGELFF.

This clonotype was seen many times. This rearrangement joins TRBV10-3 to TRBJ1-4, with D tentatively TRBD1 (5 bases). CDR3 size: 15 residues. From germline, CDR1 is ENHRY and CDR2 SYGVKD. Trimming removed 0 bases from V and 5 bases from J, with 10 bases in between. The CDR3 region has the DNA TGTGCCATCAGTGAGTCCGGGACGGTGAATGAAAAACTGTTTTTT. It codes for CAISESGTVNEKLFF.